The 12 T cell receptor beta chains in this list originate from one sample, sequenced in a study of cytomegalovirus exposure and HLA in healthy donors. 13 Jbeta primers and 60 Vbeta primers were used for the PCR. Produced via immunoSEQ multiplex PCR; TCRdb's table is partial and in-frame only. The repertoire holds under 100,000 clones, with around 79% as singletons. Sequenced input: PBMCs. The receptor source for this set is a man between 18 and 35 years old in good health and CMV-seropositive.

The chain recombines TRBV9 with TRBJ2-1; the D is unclear. The germline V and J ends were trimmed by 4 bases and 0 bases, with 8 bases remaining between them. This CDR3 has 14 residues. Per germline, CDR1 SGDLS and CDR2 YYNGEE. CDR3 coding DNA: TGTGCCAGCAGCCGAGAGAGCTCCTACAATGAGCAGTTCTTC. Amino acids: CASSRESSYNEQFF.

V is TRBV7-9 and J is TRBJ2-7, with D maybe TRBD2 (5 bases). The CDR3 sequence is 13 residues long. Looked up from germline, CDR1 is SEHNR and CDR2 is FQNEAQ (reference sequence). Trimming removed 8 bases at V and 4 bases at J, with 15 bases between. CDR3 loop: CASVRERPYEQYF. CDR3 nucleotides: TGTGCCAGCGTACGGGAACGCCCGTACGAGCAGTACTTC. Full variable domain (outside the CDR3, taken from reference TRBV7-9 and TRBJ2-7): DTGVSQNPRHKITKRGQNVTFRCDPISEHNRLYWYRQTLGQGPEFLTYFQNEAQLEKSRLLSDRFSAERPKGSFSTLEIQRTEQGDSAMYLCASVRERPYEQYFGPGTRLTVT.

V and J are TRBV5-4 and TRBJ1-5; 8 nucleotides align to TRBD1. CDR1 and CDR2 from the germline V gene are SGHNT and YYREEE (reference sequence). The CDR3 has 12 residues. The V and J ends lost 4 bases and 12 bases, in that order; junction bases with no gene match: 6. The CDR3 nucleotides are TGTGCCAGCAGCGGACCGGGACAGGTCCAGCATTTT. It yields the protein CASSGPGQVQHF.

As DNA, the CDR3 is TGTGCCACCAGCTTGCGGGGGGACCAAGAGACCCAGTACTTC. Its protein product is CATSLRGDQETQYF. This sequence joins TRBV15 and TRBJ2-5; 8 bases match TRBD2. Germline V gives CDR1 LNHNV, CDR2 YYDKDF (reference sequence). Trimming removed 5 bases from V and 0 bases from J; junction bases left unmatched: 2. This CDR3 comprises 14 residues.

The DNA for the CDR3 is TGTGCCAGCAGTCAAGACAGACAGGGAAACACCATATATTTT. Translation: CASSQDRQGNTIYF. The V call is TRBV6-5, the J call TRBJ1-3, with D possibly TRBD1 on 5 matching bases. Germline V gene data show CDR1 as MNHEY and CDR2 as SVGAGI. Trimming stripped 5 bases from V and 4 bases from J, with 12 bases between. The length of the CDR3 is 14 residues.

This chain joins TRBV2 and TRBJ2-7; 8 nucleotides match TRBD2. CDR1 is SNHLY, CDR2 FYNNEI, per germline. The CDR3 runs 10 residues. CDR3 region: CVCGGFEQYF. The CDR3 DNA sequence: TGTGTCTGCGGGGGGTTCGAGCAGTACTTC.

This clone was observed a handful of times. The chain has TRBV6-1 and TRBJ2-5, with TRBD2 matching over 8 bases. This CDR3 region has 15 residues. The V segment lost 6 bases and the J segment 5 bases; nucleotides outside the gene matches: 11. CDR1 and CDR2 (germline): MNHNS, SASEGT. CDR3 residues: CASREWTSLKETQYF. The CDR3 DNA reads as TGTGCCAGCAGAGAATGGACTAGCCTGAAGGAGACCCAGTACTTC.

The chain carries TRBV9 and TRBJ2-3; D uncertain. The germline CDR1 and CDR2 sequences are SGDLS and YYNGEE. The CDR3 loop spans 13 amino acids. V lost 7 bases and J lost 4, with 13 bases in between. The CDR3 region is CASGNMGADTQYF. In DNA, the CDR3 is TGTGCCAGCGGAAATATGGGCGCAGATACGCAGTATTTT.

This chain links TRBV5-1 with TRBJ2-1; TRBD2 agrees at 11 bases. V dropped 4 bases and J dropped 2; count of bases not matched to a gene: 5. Germline V gene lookup returns CDR1 SGHRS and CDR2 YFSETQ. This CDR3 is built from 16 residues. The CDR3 coding sequence is TGCGCCAGCAGCCCGCGACTAGCGGGACCCTACAATGAGCAGTTCTTC. Encoded protein: CASSPRLAGPYNEQFF.

V usage is TRBV2 and J usage is TRBJ1-5; D not resolved. This CDR3 is built from 13 residues. V dropped 4 bases and J dropped 6 bases, with 10 bases sitting between them. Germline CDR1 reads SNHLY; CDR2 reads FYNNEI. The CDR3 is CASSGLSGQPQHF. In DNA, the CDR3 is TGTGCCAGCAGTGGTCTCAGTGGTCAGCCCCAGCATTTT.

The rearrangement joins TRBV15 to TRBJ2-1, with a tentative D call TRBD2 (6 bases). Germline CDR1 is LNHNV and CDR2 is YYDKDF (reference sequence). This CDR3 spans 14 amino acids. Trimming shortened V by 6 bases and J by 0 bases, and 9 bases separated the two germline ends. CDR3 bases: TGTGCCACCAGAAGGGAGGACTCCTACAATGAGCAGTTCTTC. Its translation: CATRREDSYNEQFF.

The rearrangement uses TRBV4-1 and TRBJ2-7; D gene uncertain. CDR1 is MGHRA and CDR2 is YSYEKL in the germline V gene. Between the trimmed V and J ends, which lost 0 bases and 1 base, there was a span of 10 bases. The CDR3 totals 15 residues. The CDR3 nucleotides are TGCGCCAGCAGCCAAGATTGGCCCCAGTCCTACGAGCAGTACTTC. Translated, it gives CASSQDWPQSYEQYF.